A single sample is the source of the 32 T cell receptor beta chains below, sequenced in a study of blood T cell repertoires in COVID-19. The data were produced by immunoSEQ multiplex PCR, yet TCRdb's version contains in-frame clones alone and is incomplete. Of about 390,000 clones listed, approximately 87% are singletons. Sequencing was carried out using peripheral blood. All receptors derive from a woman aged 55-69 years with COVID-19, enrolled during active disease.

CDR3 protein: CSVQTGVEGYTF. The DNA for the CDR3 is TGCAGCGTACAGACAGGGGTTGAAGGCTACACCTTC. The chain carries TRBV29-1 and TRBJ1-2, with 8 bases identical to TRBD1. This CDR3 is 12 amino acids long. Germline trimming cut 6 bases from V and 8 bases from J; bases unmatched to any gene: 8. Germline V lookup: CDR1 SQVTM, CDR2 ANQGSEA.

The gene calls are TRBV5-4 and TRBJ2-3; D might be TRBD2 (5 bases). Between the trimmed V and J ends, which lost 4 bases and 7 bases, there was a span of 10 bases. In germline, CDR1 is SGHNT, CDR2 YYREEE (reference sequence). The CDR3 extends over 12 amino acids. CDR3 coding DNA: TGTGCCAGCAGCCCCCCCGGGAATACGCAGTATTTT. The encoded protein is CASSPPGNTQYF.

V gene TRBV25-1 combines with J gene TRBJ1-6, with a weak D call TRBD1 (6 bases). V was pared by 3 bases and J by 8 bases, with 11 bases between. This CDR3 has 14 amino acids. Germline values: CDR1 MGHDK, CDR2 SYGVNS. The CDR3 DNA is TGTGCCAGCAGTGAGCACAGGGTTGATTCACCCCTCCACTTT. Protein sequence: CASSEHRVDSPLHF.

The sample holds one count of this clone. The genes are TRBV5-1 and TRBJ2-2; 8 bases match TRBD2. The germline CDR1 and CDR2 sequences are SGHRS and YFSETQ. The V gene end was trimmed by 4 bases and the J gene end by 9 bases; junction bases not matched to a gene: 11. The CDR3 consists of 15 residues. CDR3 sequence (DNA): TGCGCCAGCAGCCCGAGGATAGCGGGAAATCGGGAGCTGTTTTTT. This gives the protein CASSPRIAGNRELFF.

This sequence joins TRBV5-6 and TRBJ1-4, with D perhaps TRBD1 (5 bases). V was pared by 4 bases and J by 8 bases, with 15 bases between. The CDR3 totals 14 residues. Germline V lookup: CDR1 SGHDT, CDR2 YYEEEE. The CDR3 DNA sequence: TGTGCCAGCAGCCACTTTCCGGGGGTAGAAAAACTGTTTTTT. This codes for CASSHFPGVEKLFF.

The chain employs TRBV7-9 and TRBJ1-2, with a possible D match to TRBD1 (5 bases). This CDR3 has 13 amino acids. CDR1 is SEHNR and CDR2 is FQNEAQ in the germline V gene (reference sequence). The ends were cut back, 7 bases at V and 4 bases at J, with 13 bases in the middle. The CDR3 DNA reads as TGTGCCAGCACCCGAGGGGAGGGCTATGGCTACACCTTC. It encodes CASTRGEGYGYTF.

The V and J genes are TRBV6-5 and TRBJ1-5; 7 positions agree with TRBD1. This CDR3 is 15 amino acids long. The germline V gene has CDR1 MNHEY and CDR2 SVGAGI. V was clipped by 2 bases and J by 9 bases; unmatched bases: 10. This CDR3 reads CASSYRGPGSGPQHF. For the CDR3, the DNA is TGTGCCAGCAGTTACAGGGGGCCTGGGAGCGGGCCCCAGCATTTT.

This clone was picked up one time. The chain carries TRBV4-1 and TRBJ1-2; 9 nucleotides agree with TRBD1. The CDR3 runs to 16 residues. Per the germline V gene, CDR1 is MGHRA and CDR2 is YSYEKL. V shed 0 bases, J shed 4 bases, and the junction held 6 bases outside the gene matches. The CDR3 loop is CASSQDSRDRVYGYTF. The CDR3 coding sequence is TGCGCCAGCAGCCAAGATAGCCGGGACAGGGTCTATGGCTACACCTTC.

The chain combines TRBV5-8 with TRBJ1-2; D is unclear. V lost 0 bases, J lost 6 bases, and 15 bases lay in between. Germline-derived CDR1 and CDR2 are SGHTS and YDEGEE. The CDR3 consists of 15 residues. The CDR3 here is CASSLAVFRGHGYTF. The CDR3 nucleotides read TGTGCCAGCAGCTTGGCGGTGTTCCGGGGTCATGGCTACACCTTC.

This chain links TRBV2 with TRBJ1-1; 7 bases fit TRBD1. This CDR3 is 14 amino acids long. Germline CDR1 reads SNHLY; CDR2 reads FYNNEI. With V trimmed by 6 bases and J by 2 bases, 6 bases remained unmatched. The CDR3 reads CASRMGQKNTEAFF. The CDR3, as DNA: TGTGCCAGCAGGATGGGACAGAAAAACACTGAAGCTTTCTTT.

The V and J genes are TRBV18 and TRBJ1-5; unclear D gene. The CDR3 is made up of 13 amino acids. Germline CDR1 and CDR2: KGHSH and LQKENI. Between the trimmed V and J ends, which lost 2 bases and 4 bases, there was a span of 6 bases. CDR3: CASSPKENQPQHF. The CDR3 nucleotides read TGTGCCAGCTCACCAAAGGAGAATCAGCCCCAGCATTTT.

This rearrangement joins TRBV5-1 to TRBJ1-5; perhaps TRBD1 as D (5 bases). The CDR3 is made up of 15 amino acids. Per germline, CDR1 SGHRS and CDR2 YFSETQ. The germline V and J ends were trimmed by 4 bases and 2 bases, with 13 bases remaining between them. The CDR3 protein is CASSPSGAGNQPQHF. The CDR3 DNA reads TGCGCCAGCAGCCCGAGCGGGGCAGGCAATCAGCCCCAGCATTTT.

This chain uses TRBV15 with TRBJ2-1; the D gene is possibly TRBD1 (7 bases). CDR3 length equals 13 residues. Per the germline V gene, CDR1 is LNHNV and CDR2 is YYDKDF (reference sequence). V gave up 0 bases and J gave up 12 bases, with 12 bases separating them. DNA for the CDR3: TGTGCCACCAGCAGAGATCAGGGGGGACGGCAGTTCTTC. It is translated as CATSRDQGGRQFF.

The V gene is TRBV25-1, the J gene TRBJ1-2, with D possibly being TRBD1 (5 bases). Per the germline V gene, CDR1 is MGHDK and CDR2 is SYGVNS. Deletions cut 6 bases from V and 4 bases from J, with 15 bases between. The CDR3 is 14 residues long. CDR3 in DNA: TGTGCCAGCAGCCCGCGGGGGAACAGCTATGGCTACACCTTC. This sequence encodes CASSPRGNSYGYTF.

This rearrangement joins TRBV24-1 to TRBJ2-1, with 14 positions matching TRBD2. After removal of 4 bases from V and 2 bases from J, the junction contained 21 bases not matched to a gene. The CDR3 sequence is 23 residues long. The germline V gene has CDR1 KGHDR and CDR2 SFDVKD. CDR3 in amino acids: CATSDTPGLAGASTRIPYNEQFF. Written as DNA, the CDR3 is TGTGCCACCAGTGACACCCCGGGACTAGCGGGGGCAAGCACACGTATACCCTACAATGAGCAGTTCTTC.

The V gene is TRBV19, the J gene TRBJ1-2; 7 bases agree with TRBD1. J gave up 4 bases and V 10 bases, and 9 bases lay outside the gene matches. Germline CDR1 and CDR2: LNHDA and SQIVND (reference sequence). This CDR3 region has 13 residues. As DNA, the CDR3 is TGTGCCACCGAGGACAGGACCAGCTATGGCTACACCTTC. Translation gives CATEDRTSYGYTF.

The V call is TRBV28, the J call TRBJ2-5, with TRBD1 matching over 9 bases. Trimming removed 6 bases from V and 4 bases from J; junction bases left unmatched: 9. The CDR3 extends over 15 amino acids. CDR1 and CDR2 from the germline V gene are MDHEN and SYDVKM. CDR3 nucleotides: TGTGCCAGCAGCTCCTGGACAGGGGCGATAGAGACCCAGTACTTC. Translated: CASSSWTGAIETQYF.

The chain uses TRBV27 and TRBJ2-1; 9 bases align to TRBD2. There are 15 residues in the CDR3. Per germline, CDR1 MNHEY and CDR2 SMNVEV (reference sequence). J was trimmed by 2 bases and V by 4 bases; bases with no gene match: 3. The CDR3 DNA reads as TGTGCCAGCAGTTCGATAGCGGGGGCCTACAATGAGCAGTTCTTC. Its translation: CASSSIAGAYNEQFF.

The chain carries TRBV3-1 (or the pseudogene TRBV3-2) and TRBJ1-6; TRBD1 agrees at 8 bases. The CDR3 is 15 residues long. Germline loops: CDR1 LGHDT, CDR2 YNNKEL (reference sequence). V was pared by 2 bases and J by 7 bases, with 4 bases of the junction left unmatched. The CDR3 DNA sequence: TGTGCCAGCAGCCAATATGACAGGGGAAATTCACCCCTCCACTTT. It yields the protein CASSQYDRGNSPLHF.

This rearrangement joins TRBV2 to TRBJ1-1; TRBD1 agrees at 8 bases. The CDR3 totals 15 residues. V trimming: 6 bases; J trimming: 0 bases; junction bases outside the gene matches: 6. The germline V gene encodes CDR1 SNHLY and CDR2 FYNNEI. The CDR3, as DNA: TGTGCCAGCAGCCGACAGGGGCCGCTGAACACTGAAGCTTTCTTT. Translating it yields CASSRQGPLNTEAFF.

The chain uses TRBV2 and TRBJ2-7; 7 nucleotides agree with TRBD1. This CDR3 region has 16 residues. Germline V gene lookup returns CDR1 SNHLY and CDR2 FYNNEI. Trimming cost V 2 bases and J 5 bases; bases outside gene matches: 12. The CDR3 DNA sequence: TGTGCCAGCAGTGAAAACCCCGGGACAGATTTTCACGAGCAGTACTTC. Protein product: CASSENPGTDFHEQYF.

The gene calls are TRBV20-1 and TRBJ1-1; TRBD1 might be the D (5 bases). This CDR3 comprises 16 residues. The germline V and J ends were trimmed by 3 bases and 4 bases, with 21 bases remaining between them. Germline V gives CDR1 DFQATT, CDR2 SNEGSKA (reference sequence). The CDR3 here is CSASGVGALVGTEAFF. CDR3 DNA: TGCAGTGCTAGTGGGGTAGGGGCATTGGTGGGCACTGAAGCTTTCTTT.

The rearrangement uses TRBV2 and TRBJ1-5, with TRBD1 matching 7 bases. The CDR3 loop spans 15 amino acids. Germline CDR1 SNHLY, CDR2 FYNNEI. Germline trimming cut 6 bases from V and 2 bases from J; bases unmatched to any gene: 7. The CDR3 loop is CASSPTGAGNQPQHF. CDR3 coding DNA: TGTGCCAGCAGCCCAACAGGGGCCGGCAATCAGCCCCAGCATTTT.

The gene calls are TRBV9 and TRBJ1-2, with TRBD1 matching 8 bases. CDR3 length: 14 amino acids. V shed 2 bases and J 2 bases; nucleotides not matched to a gene: 2. Per germline, CDR1 SGDLS and CDR2 YYNGEE. Written as DNA, the CDR3 is TGTGCCAGCAGCGTCCGACAGGGGAACTATGGCTACACCTTC. Translation: CASSVRQGNYGYTF. Variable domain in full (rest from reference TRBV9 and TRBJ1-2): DSGVTQTPKHLITATGQRVTLRCSPRSGDLSVYWYQQSLDQGLQFLIQYYNGEERAKGNILERFSAQQFPDLHSELNLSSLELGDSALYFCASSVRQGNYGYTFGSGTRLTVV.

The sample holds one count of this clone. The chain links TRBV6-5 to TRBJ2-7; 8 positions match TRBD1. CDR3 size: 13 residues. J was trimmed by 4 bases and V by 3 bases; bases with no gene match: 2. Germline values: CDR1 MNHEY, CDR2 SVGAGI. The CDR3 nucleotides are TGTGCCAGCAGTTATACAGGGGGGTACGAGCAGTACTTC. Its protein product is CASSYTGGYEQYF.

The rearrangement links TRBV2 to TRBJ1-4; D is unclear. V lost 2 bases, J lost 8 bases, and 12 bases lay in between. CDR1 SNHLY and CDR2 FYNNEI come from the germline V gene. CDR3 length equals 14 residues. The CDR3 is CASSEPSHREKLFF. The CDR3 DNA follows: TGTGCCAGCAGTGAACCCTCGCACAGAGAAAAACTGTTTTTT.

The chain carries TRBV11-2 and TRBJ2-6; D unresolved. V lost 4 bases to trimming and J lost 2 bases, with 6 bases between them. CDR1 is SGHAT, CDR2 FQNNGV, per germline. The CDR3 runs 14 residues. The CDR3 DNA reads TGTGCCAGCAGCTCGTCAGCTGGGGCCAACGTCCTGACTTTC. It specifies CASSSSAGANVLTF.

This clone was observed a single time. V and J are TRBV27 and TRBJ1-5; no definite D call. V was trimmed by 4 bases and J by 8 bases, leaving 9 bases between them. The CDR3 extends over 12 amino acids. Germline assignment: CDR1 MNHEY and CDR2 SMNVEV (reference sequence). DNA for the CDR3: TGTGCCAGCAGTTCGATCGGAGAGCCCCAGCATTTT. Translating it yields CASSSIGEPQHF.

The CDR3 DNA sequence: TGTGCCAGCAGCTCCCGGGACAATCAAGAGACCCAGTACTTC. As protein: CASSSRDNQETQYF. The rearrangement joins TRBV7-8 to TRBJ2-5, with D perhaps matching TRBD1 (6 bases). The CDR3 covers 14 residues. Germline CDR1 and CDR2: SGHVS and FQNEAQ. With 4 bases removed from V and 2 bases from J, the gap between germline ends came to 11 bases.

This chain links TRBV7-2 with TRBJ1-1; the match to TRBD1 covers 9 bases. The CDR3 consists of 16 residues. The trim removed 5 bases at V and 1 base at J, leaving 8 bases unmatched. CDR1 and CDR2 from the germline V gene are SGHTA and FQGNSA. In DNA form, the CDR3 reads TGTGCCAGCAGCACCCACAGGGGGCGAGGGAACACTGAAGCTTTCTTT. It specifies CASSTHRGRGNTEAFF. Using reference TRBV7-2 and TRBJ1-1 for the parts outside the CDR3, the full variable domain is GAGVSQSPSNKVTEKGKDVELRCDPISGHTALYWYRQSLGQGLEFLIYFQGNSAPDKSGLPSDRFSAERTGGSVSTLTIQRTQQEDSAVYLCASSTHRGRGNTEAFFGQGTRLTVV.

The chain combines TRBV9 with TRBJ1-4; the D gene is possibly TRBD1 (5 bases). The length of the CDR3 is 14 residues. The V and J ends lost 2 bases and 3 bases respectively, with 8 bases between them. Germline CDR1 SGDLS, CDR2 YYNGEE. The CDR3 region has the DNA TGTGCCAGCAGCGTCGGGGGGGCTAATGAAAAACTGTTTTTT. Its translation is CASSVGGANEKLFF.

V is TRBV27 and J is TRBJ2-7; 10 bases map to TRBD1. The CDR3 is made up of 15 amino acids. V lost 5 bases, J lost 1 base, and 5 bases stayed unmatched. Germline lookup yields CDR1 MNHEY and CDR2 SMNVEV (reference sequence). The CDR3 DNA sequence: TGTGCCAGCAGTGCGCCGGGACAGGGGTCCTACGAGCAGTACTTC. This gives the protein CASSAPGQGSYEQYF.